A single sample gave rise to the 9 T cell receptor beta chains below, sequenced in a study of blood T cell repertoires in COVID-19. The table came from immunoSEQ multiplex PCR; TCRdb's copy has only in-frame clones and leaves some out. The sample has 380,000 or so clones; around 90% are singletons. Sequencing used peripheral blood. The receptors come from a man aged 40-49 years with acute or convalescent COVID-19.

Here the CDR3 reads CASSPPRNTEAFF. CDR3 coding DNA: TGTGCCAGCAGCCCCCCGAGGAACACTGAAGCTTTCTTT. This rearrangement joins TRBV28 to TRBJ1-1, with D uncertain. The CDR3 contains 13 residues. The germline V gene encodes CDR1 MDHEN and CDR2 SYDVKM. The germline V and J ends were trimmed by 6 bases and 1 base, with 9 bases remaining between them.

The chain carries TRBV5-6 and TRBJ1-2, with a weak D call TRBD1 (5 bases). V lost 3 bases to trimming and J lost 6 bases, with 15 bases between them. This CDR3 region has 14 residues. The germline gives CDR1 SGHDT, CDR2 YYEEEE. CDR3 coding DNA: TGTGCCAGCAGCTGGGGGGGAGCAGTTAATGGCTACACCTTC. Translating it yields CASSWGGAVNGYTF.

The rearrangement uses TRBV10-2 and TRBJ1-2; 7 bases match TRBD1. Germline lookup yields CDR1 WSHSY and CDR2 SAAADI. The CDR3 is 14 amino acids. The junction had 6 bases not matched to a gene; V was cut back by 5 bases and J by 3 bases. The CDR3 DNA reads TGCGCCAGCAGTTTAAACAGGGGTGACTATGGCTACACCTTC. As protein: CASSLNRGDYGYTF.

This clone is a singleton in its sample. CDR3: CATRQGAYEQYF. The CDR3 nucleotides are TGTGCCACCCGCCAGGGGGCCTACGAGCAGTACTTC. V usage is TRBV11-2 and J usage is TRBJ2-7; 7 positions match TRBD1. The CDR3 extends over 12 amino acids. Germline V CDR1 and CDR2: SGHAT, FQNNGV. Trimming cost V 10 bases and J 2 bases; bases outside gene matches: 5.

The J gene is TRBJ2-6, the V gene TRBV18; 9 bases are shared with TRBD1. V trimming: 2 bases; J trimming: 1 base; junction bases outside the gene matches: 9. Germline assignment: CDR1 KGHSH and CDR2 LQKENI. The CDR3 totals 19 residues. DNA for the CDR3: TGTGCCAGCTCACCATTAAAGGGACAGGGATTTTCTGGGGCCAACGTCCTGACTTTC. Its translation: CASSPLKGQGFSGANVLTF.

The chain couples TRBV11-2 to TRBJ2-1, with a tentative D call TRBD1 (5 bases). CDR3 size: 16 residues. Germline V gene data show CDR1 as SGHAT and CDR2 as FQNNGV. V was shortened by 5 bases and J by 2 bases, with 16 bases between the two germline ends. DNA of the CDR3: TGTGCCAGCAGCATTGACCAGGGTAGTCCCTACAATGAGCAGTTCTTC. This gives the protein CASSIDQGSPYNEQFF.

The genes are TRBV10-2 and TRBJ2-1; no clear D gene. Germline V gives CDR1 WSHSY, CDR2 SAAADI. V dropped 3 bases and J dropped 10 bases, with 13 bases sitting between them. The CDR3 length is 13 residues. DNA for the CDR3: TGCGCCAGCAGTGATGGCACGCTAGGAGAGCAGTTCTTC. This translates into CASSDGTLGEQFF.

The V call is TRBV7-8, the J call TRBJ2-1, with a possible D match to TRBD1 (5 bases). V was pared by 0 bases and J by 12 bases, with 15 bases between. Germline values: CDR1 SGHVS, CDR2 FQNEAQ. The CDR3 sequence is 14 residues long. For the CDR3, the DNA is TGTGCCAGCAGCTTAGCGATGGGGCGCTTAGGGCAGTTCTTC. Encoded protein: CASSLAMGRLGQFF. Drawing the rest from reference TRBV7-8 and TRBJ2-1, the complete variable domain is GAGVSQSPRYKVAKRGQDVALRCDPISGHVSLFWYQQALGQGPEFLTYFQNEAQLDKSGLPSDRFFAERPEGSVSTLKIQRTQQEDSAVYLCASSLAMGRLGQFFGPGTRLTVL.

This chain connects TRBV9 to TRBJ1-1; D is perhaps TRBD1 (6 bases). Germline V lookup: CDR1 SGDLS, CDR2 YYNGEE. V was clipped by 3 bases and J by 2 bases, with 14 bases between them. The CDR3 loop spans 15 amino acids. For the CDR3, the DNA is TGTGCCAGCAGCGGAGAACGGACAGCAAACACTGAAGCTTTCTTT. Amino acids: CASSGERTANTEAFF.